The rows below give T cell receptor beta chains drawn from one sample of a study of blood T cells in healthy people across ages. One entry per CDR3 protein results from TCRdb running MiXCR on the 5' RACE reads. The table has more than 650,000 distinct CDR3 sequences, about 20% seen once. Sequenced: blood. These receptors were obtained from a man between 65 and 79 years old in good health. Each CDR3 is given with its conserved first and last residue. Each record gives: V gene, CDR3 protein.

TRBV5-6 CASSLLGSGGRFYEQYF
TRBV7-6 CASSSRLLPGNTIYF
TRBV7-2 CASSPVRDRGGYTF
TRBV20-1 CSARDSPATITYEQYF
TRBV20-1 CSARGQPNTGELFF
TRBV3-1 CASSLNRTSGGQETQYF
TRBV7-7 CASSPQGANEQFF
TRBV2 CASSVLAPTVGSEQFF
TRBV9 CASSVQQKNQETQYF
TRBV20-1 CSARDWRDTGELFF
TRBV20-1 CSARDRLYQETQYF
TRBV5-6 CASSLGAGVISQPQHF
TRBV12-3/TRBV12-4 CASSRDRVAGAFF
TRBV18 CASSRTSSGDYNEQFF
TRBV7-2 CASLLVYNEQFF
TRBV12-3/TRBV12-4 CASSLGDTSYEQYF
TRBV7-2 CASSFGGMQETQYF
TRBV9 CASSGPRVAGELFF
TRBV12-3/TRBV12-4 CASSLGIYGYTF
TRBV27 CASSLLRGSRANVLTF
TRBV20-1 CSARVSAGPYNEQFF
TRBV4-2 CASSLSAIQETQYF
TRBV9 CASSPGQGASPLHF
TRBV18 CASSPFGRTYEQYF